Below, one T cell receptor (beta chain) is given with its context. Antigen unknown. This sample is drawn from a study of CD8+CD57+ T cells in acquired aplastic anemia. Study at large: Roughly 3.2 ug was the average amount of DNA from sorted CD4+ and CD8+ cells.

CDR3 length equals 15 residues. V shed 2 bases and J 6 bases; nucleotides not matched to a gene: 4. Germline loops: CDR1 KGHDR, CDR2 SFDVKD. The sequenced patients had an expansion of CD8+CD57+ cells seen by flow cytometry. Receipt of therapy had not occurred in any patient by the time of blood sampling. Study-wide results and caveats: Statistical testing detected no significant gap in CD8+ Simpson's diversity between patients and controls. Nearly 30 was the count of CD8+ CDR3 sequences that patients shared with controls.

The TCR beta profiling, which covered VDJ combination and CDR3 sequence, was carried out using genomic DNA as the template. TCRdb re-analysed the reads in MiXCR, keeping a single row per CDR3 protein. Found here are approximately 130,000 distinct CDR3 sequences, 58% of them singletons; the top ten hold 25% to 35%. The J gene is TRBJ2-3, the V gene TRBV24-1; TRBD2 matches at 10 bases. Specimen: sorted CD4+, CD8+, or CD8+CD57+ T cells (not recorded which) from PBMCs. The receptor's source is a human donor with aplastic anemia. For the CDR3, the DNA is TGTGCCACCAGTGATTGGACTAGCGGAGGGGATACGCAGTATTTT. Its protein product is CATSDWTSGGDTQYF.